These T cell receptor beta chains were read from a single sample in a study of cytomegalovirus exposure and HLA in healthy donors. The table came from immunoSEQ multiplex PCR; TCRdb's copy has only in-frame clones and leaves some out. Among over 150,000 clones, 80% were seen once, and the ten largest hold 0.65%. Sequenced sample: PBMCs. All receptors derive from a boy younger than 18 in good health and CMV-seronegative. Both conserved end residues are part of each CDR3. The order of the fields is J gene, V gene, clone size, CDR3 length, D gene, CDR3 protein, CDR3 DNA. A D gene is named only where the DNA matches it firmly. Clone sizes are given selectively: once, few, many, or a class where the clone is expanded.

>TRBJ1-1|TRBV7-9|NA|11|NA
CASSRVPEAFF
TGTGCCAGCAGCCGAGTTCCTGAAGCTTTCTTT
>TRBJ1-3|TRBV9|NA|16|NA
CASSVGADSSGNTIYF
TGTGCCAGCAGCGTAGGGGCAGATAGCTCTGGAAACACCATATATTTT
>TRBJ2-5|TRBV11-1|NA|15|NA
CASSLGDTYQETQYF
TGTGCCAGCAGCTTGGGAGATACGTACCAAGAGACCCAGTACTTC
>TRBJ2-3|TRBV15|NA|15|TRBD2
CATSSREAPGDTQYF
TGTGCCACCAGCAGTCGGGAGGCACCCGGGGATACGCAGTATTTT
>TRBJ1-1|TRBV4-3|NA|16|NA
CASSQDWGGSDTEAFF
TGCGCCAGCAGCCAAGATTGGGGGGGTAGCGACACTGAAGCTTTCTTT
>TRBJ1-3|TRBV9|NA|17|NA
CASSAPVEGPGGNTIYF
TGTGCCAGCAGCGCCCCAGTGGAGGGGCCGGGGGGAAACACCATATATTTT
>TRBJ2-3|TRBV6-4|NA|14|NA
CATSEGGASDTQYF
TGTGCCACCAGCGAGGGGGGGGCCTCAGATACGCAGTATTTT
>TRBJ2-7|TRBV6-4|NA|14|TRBD2
CASSAGGSFDEQYF
TGTGCCAGCAGTGCTGGCGGGAGCTTTGACGAGCAGTACTTC
>TRBJ2-3|TRBV11-1|once|15|TRBD2
CASSFLAGLTDTQYF
TGTGCCAGCAGCTTCCTAGCGGGACTCACAGATACGCAGTATTTT
>TRBJ1-2|TRBV30|once|15|NA
CAWSVLVGGEDGYTF
TGTGCCTGGAGTGTACTAGTAGGGGGGGAGGATGGCTACACCTTC
>TRBJ2-5|TRBV6-6|NA|14|TRBD2
CASSYSGGGETQYF
TGTGCCAGCAGTTACTCTGGGGGGGGAGAGACCCAGTACTTC
>TRBJ1-5|TRBV21-1|few|14|NA
CASSKDEGRQPQHF
TGTGCCAGCAGCAAAGACGAGGGAAGGCAGCCCCAGCATTTT
>TRBJ2-1|TRBV7-6|NA|16|NA
CASSLETGSSYNEQFF
TGTGCCAGCAGCTTAGAAACAGGAAGCTCCTACAATGAGCAGTTCTTC
>TRBJ1-2|TRBV16|NA|17|NA
CASSQSARPMYLYGYTF
TGTGCCAGCAGCCAATCGGCTCGCCCGATGTACCTCTATGGCTACACCTTC
>TRBJ1-3|TRBV18|NA|17|NA
CASSPRSGEISGNTIYF
TGTGCCAGCTCACCACGGTCAGGCGAAATCTCTGGAAACACCATATATTTT
>TRBJ1-2|TRBV30|NA|12|NA
CAWIPFGYGYTF
TGTGCCTGGATTCCGTTCGGCTATGGCTACACCTTC
>TRBJ1-1|TRBV5-1|NA|15|NA
CASSLVGGLSSEAFF
TGCGCCAGCAGCTTGGTAGGTGGTCTTAGCTCTGAAGCTTTCTTT
>TRBJ2-4|TRBV5-1|NA|14|NA
CASSLSGAGNIQYF
TGCGCCAGCAGCTTGTCTGGGGCCGGAAACATTCAGTACTTC
>TRBJ1-2|TRBV28|NA|15|NA
CASSFIQGSNYGYTF
TGTGCCAGCAGTTTTATCCAGGGATCCAACTATGGCTACACCTTC
>TRBJ1-2|TRBV6-5|few|13|NA
CASSTMDRYGYTF
TGTGCCAGCAGTACCATGGACAGATATGGCTACACCTTC
>TRBJ1-1|TRBV9|NA|14|TRBD1
CASSVVGQVTEAFF
TGTGCCAGCAGCGTTGTGGGACAGGTGACTGAAGCTTTCTTT
>TRBJ2-3|TRBV9|few|17|TRBD2
CASSVVSGGGSTDTQYF
TGTGCCAGCAGCGTAGTTTCGGGGGGAGGTAGCACAGATACGCAGTATTTT
>TRBJ2-5|TRBV6-6|NA|15|TRBD2
CASSYSKTGGETQYF
TGTGCCAGCAGTTACTCGAAGACGGGAGGAGAGACCCAGTACTTC
>TRBJ2-1|TRBV9|NA|14|NA
CASSVSGTYNEQFF
TGTGCCAGCAGCGTGTCGGGAACCTACAATGAGCAGTTCTTC
>TRBJ2-6|TRBV19|once|16|NA
CASSPGFVSGANVLTF
TGTGCCAGTAGCCCCGGTTTTGTGTCCGGGGCCAACGTCCTGACTTTC
>TRBJ2-6|TRBV6-9|once|17|NA
CASNRANFYLGANVLTF
TGTGCCAGCAACCGCGCCAACTTTTACCTTGGGGCCAACGTCCTGACTTTC
>TRBJ1-1|TRBV6-5|NA|12|NA
CASSTGGTEAFF
TGTGCCAGCAGCACCGGGGGGACTGAAGCTTTCTTT
>TRBJ1-1|TRBV4-1|NA|16|NA
CASSQASWAGGAEAFF
TGCGCCAGCAGCCAAGCTTCTTGGGCTGGAGGGGCTGAAGCTTTCTTT
>TRBJ2-7|TRBV4-1|NA|18|TRBD2
CASSQGRLAGGRHYEQYF
TGCGCCAGCAGCCAAGGTCGCCTTGCGGGAGGGAGACACTACGAGCAGTACTTC
>TRBJ2-7|TRBV13|NA|14|TRBD1
CASSRGTGPHEQYF
TGTGCCAGCAGCCGGGGGACAGGGCCCCACGAGCAGTACTTC
>TRBJ2-3|TRBV12-5|NA|16|NA
CASGLVKSLPTDTQYF
TGTGCTAGTGGTTTGGTAAAATCCCTACCCACAGATACGCAGTATTTT
>TRBJ1-3|TRBV5-8|few|17|NA
CASSLPEFPSSGNTIYF
TGTGCCAGCAGCTTGCCGGAGTTTCCAAGCTCTGGAAACACCATATATTTT
>TRBJ1-2|TRBV4-2|NA|17|TRBD1
CASSQDQGQTGVYGYTF
TGTGCCAGCAGCCAAGATCAAGGGCAGACAGGGGTCTATGGCTACACCTTC
>TRBJ1-1|TRBV7-8|NA|15|NA
CASSLALRSRTEAFF
TGTGCCAGCAGCTTAGCTCTCCGATCGAGAACTGAAGCTTTCTTT
>TRBJ1-2|TRBV10-3|NA|15|TRBD1
CAIGDPDRIRYGYTF
TGTGCCATCGGGGACCCGGACAGGATTCGCTATGGCTACACCTTC
>TRBJ2-2|TRBV5-6|once|16|TRBD1
CASSLVKGAFAGELFF
TGTGCCAGCAGCTTGGTGAAGGGGGCATTCGCCGGGGAGCTGTTTTTT
>TRBJ1-2|TRBV2|NA|14|NA
CASSPSTENYGYTF
TGTGCCAGCAGTCCCTCGACAGAGAACTATGGCTACACCTTC
>TRBJ2-7|TRBV11-3|few|16|TRBD2
CASTQGSLAGNYEQYF
TGTGCCAGCACCCAAGGTAGTCTAGCGGGTAACTACGAGCAGTACTTC
>TRBJ2-1|TRBV4-3|NA|21|TRBD2
CASSQDRGAGGPWGGYNEQFF
TGCGCCAGCAGCCAAGATCGAGGAGCGGGAGGTCCATGGGGGGGCTACAATGAGCAGTTCTTC
>TRBJ2-7|TRBV7-8|NA|11|NA
CASRGPTRQYF
TGTGCCAGCAGGGGGCCGACCCGCCAGTACTTC
>TRBJ2-3|TRBV7-9|NA|17|TRBD2
CASSLGRIAGQPDTQYF
TGTGCCAGCAGCTTGGGCCGAATAGCGGGGCAGCCAGATACGCAGTATTTT
>TRBJ1-2|TRBV25-1|NA|12|NA
CASSEAVYGYTF
TGTGCCAGCAGTGAGGCCGTCTATGGCTACACCTTC
>TRBJ2-7|TRBV5-1|NA|12|NA
CASSLAGDEQYF
TGCGCCAGCAGCTTGGCAGGGGACGAGCAGTACTTC
>TRBJ2-7|TRBV27|once|14|TRBD1
CASSSPGQDYEQYF
TGTGCCAGCAGTTCCCCCGGACAGGACTACGAGCAGTACTTC
>TRBJ2-2|TRBV29-1|NA|14|NA
CSVGPTLNTGELFF
TGCAGCGTTGGACCGACTCTTAACACCGGGGAGCTGTTTTTT